The T cell receptor beta chain under discussion was sequenced for a study of cytomegalovirus exposure and HLA in healthy donors. At the level of the study: The same platform was used for the roughly 120 validation repertoires and the roughly 720 first-cohort repertoires, a later analysis reported.

J gave up 7 bases and V 0 bases, and 9 bases lay outside the gene matches. Per the germline V gene, CDR1 is SGHRS and CDR2 is YFSETQ. The CDR3 totals 16 residues. Regarding the study as a whole: There were a few CMV-associated chains whose specificity for CMV antigens was confirmed in vitro. Both high specificity and high sensitivity reportedly marked the classifier's diagnosis of cytomegalovirus status.

This clone was observed once. What it binds is not known. Profiled with immunoSEQ multiplex PCR; TCRdb holds only in-frame clones, not every one. The sample contains roughly 60,000 clones, about 93% of which appear only once. The donors were part of the approximately 120-subject validation cohort, which stood apart from the roughly 640-subject first cohort. This sequence originates from a young man in good health and CMV-seronegative. This chain connects TRBV5-1 to TRBJ2-2; 7 bases line up with TRBD2. The specimen sequenced was PBMCs. CDR3 sequence (DNA): TGCGCCAGCAGCTTGGAAGGCGGGAGTCATGGCGGGGAGCTGTTTTTT. Protein sequence: CASSLEGGSHGGELFF.